The clone carrying this TCR beta chain was counted ten times or more. Its antigen is as yet unknown. In TCRdb, the RT-PCR reads were re-called with MiXCR into one record per CDR3 protein. This repertoire shows roughly 570,000 distinct CDR3 sequences, over 10% found once; its top ten account for 13%. The V gene lost 4 bases and the J gene lost 5 bases, with 16 bases spanning the gap. The CDR3 covers 15 residues. From germline, CDR1 is LGHNA and CDR2 YSLEER. These data originate in a study of response to subunit inactivated influenza vaccine. Study conclusions and caveats: Few additional T cells are recruited per seasonal influenza vaccination, authors suggested.

V usage is TRBV4-3 and J usage is TRBJ2-3; TRBD2 might be the D (6 bases). The clonotype was recovered from a man in his forties or fifties who received an inactivated influenza vaccine. The sample in question was PBMCs from blood, obtained 40 to 50 days after vaccination. CDR3 residues: CASSPRGLAIDTQYF. The CDR3 DNA sequence: TGCGCCAGCAGCCCTCGAGGTCTAGCGATAGATACGCAGTATTTT.